The 16 T cell receptor beta chains given below trace back to one sample, sequenced in a study of T cell responses to AZD1222 COVID-19 vaccine. Method: immunoSEQ multiplex PCR; TCRdb's copy keeps in-frame clones and lacks some. Here the sample spans 130,000 to 150,000 clones, about 89% being singletons. Material: peripheral blood, obtained on day 0 of MenACWY control vaccination. Receptor source: an adult in good health.

This chain links TRBV15 with TRBJ2-3; D is perhaps TRBD2 (6 bases). Trimming removed 0 bases at V and 4 bases at J, with 11 bases between. The CDR3 has 15 amino acids. Germline values: CDR1 LNHNV, CDR2 YYDKDF (reference sequence). The CDR3 DNA is TGTGCCACCAGCAGAGAACTAGCTTTCCCAGATACGCAGTATTTT. As protein: CATSRELAFPDTQYF.

V and J are TRBV7-2 and TRBJ1-2, with a tentative D call TRBD1 (5 bases). In germline, CDR1 is SGHTA, CDR2 FQGNSA. V was clipped by 10 bases and J by 4 bases, with 25 bases between them. The CDR3 spans 16 residues. Here the CDR3 DNA reads TGTGCCACCATACACCGCCAGGGTAACTTGCTCTATGGCTACACCTTC. It encodes CATIHRQGNLLYGYTF.

This clone was detected once. This chain uses TRBV6-1 with TRBJ2-7; the D gene could be TRBD1 or TRBD2 (5 bases each). In germline, CDR1 is MNHNS, CDR2 SASEGT. The V end lost 2 bases, the J end lost 6 bases, and 17 bases lay between the germline ends. This CDR3 region has 15 residues. As DNA, the CDR3 is TGTGCCAGCAGTGAACTGGGGGACCCTTCCCCCGAGCAGTACTTC. This sequence encodes CASSELGDPSPEQYF.

The rearrangement uses TRBV6-5 and TRBJ1-1, with D possibly TRBD1 on 5 matching bases. The length of the CDR3 is 15 residues. Germline V gene data show CDR1 as MNHEY and CDR2 as SVGAGI. The germline V and J ends were trimmed by 1 base and 0 bases, with 9 bases remaining between them. Written as DNA, the CDR3 is TGTGCCAGCAGTTACTTAGGGGAGGTGAACACTGAAGCTTTCTTT. Its protein product is CASSYLGEVNTEAFF.

This chain connects TRBV3-1 (or the pseudogene TRBV3-2) to TRBJ2-1; D gene ambiguous. Trimming removed 1 base at V and 2 bases at J, with 15 bases between. This CDR3 has 17 amino acids. Germline V gives CDR1 LGHDT, CDR2 YNNKEL (reference sequence). The CDR3 DNA sequence: TGTGCCAGCAGCCAAGCTTTCGGTCCTAGGACCTACAATGAGCAGTTCTTC. It encodes CASSQAFGPRTYNEQFF.

About this clone itself: At one boundary the junction diverges from the germline segment, which might be a read error. This sequence joins TRBV10-2 and TRBJ1-2; D uncertain. Germline CDR1 reads WSHSY; CDR2 reads SAAADI. The length of the CDR3 is 10 residues. For the CDR3, the DNA is TGCGCCAGCAGTGAGGGGGTCTTGTCCTTC. Its protein is CASSEGVLSF.

The J gene is TRBJ1-1, the V gene TRBV10-3; 8 bases are a match to TRBD1. This CDR3 region has 14 residues. The germline V gene encodes CDR1 ENHRY and CDR2 SYGVKD. V lost 7 bases to trimming and J lost 4 bases; unmatched junction nucleotides: 8. CDR3 in DNA: TGTGCCATCACCCCGGCTGGGACAGGCACTGAAGCTTTCTTT. Its protein product is CAITPAGTGTEAFF.

V and J are TRBV28 and TRBJ2-7; TRBD1 might be the D (6 bases). V dropped 2 bases and J dropped 2 bases, with 10 bases sitting between them. This CDR3 has 14 amino acids. CDR1 is MDHEN and CDR2 is SYDVKM in the germline V gene. The CDR3 loop is CASSLPQGTYEQYF. Written as DNA, the CDR3 is TGTGCCAGCAGTTTACCCCAGGGGACCTACGAGCAGTACTTC.

This chain connects TRBV25-1 to TRBJ1-1; a possible D gene is TRBD1 (6 bases). Germline assignment: CDR1 MGHDK and CDR2 SYGVNS. This CDR3 has 14 residues. The germline V and J ends were trimmed by 4 bases and 4 bases, with 13 bases remaining between them. The CDR3, as DNA: TGTGCCAGCAGTGTCAGGGGATGGGGCACTGAAGCTTTCTTT. Its protein is CASSVRGWGTEAFF.

This clone was detected a few times. This chain joins TRBV11-2 and TRBJ2-1; D remains ambiguous. V was clipped by 0 bases and J by 8 bases, with 17 bases between them. The CDR3 is made up of 16 amino acids. CDR1 is SGHAT, CDR2 FQNNGV, per germline. The CDR3 DNA is TGTGCCAGCAGCTTAGAGAAGGCCTTACCGTTCGATGAGCAGTTCTTC. This translates into CASSLEKALPFDEQFF.

This chain uses TRBV12-3 or TRBV12-4 with TRBJ1-2; no clear D gene. The CDR3 has 11 residues. V lost 5 bases to trimming and J lost 3 bases, with 4 bases between them. This CDR3 reads CASSKDYGYTF. The CDR3 coding sequence is TGTGCCAGCAGTAAGGACTATGGCTACACCTTC.

The chain has TRBV6-5 and TRBJ1-1; D remains unclear. V was pared by 8 bases and J by 3 bases, with 10 bases between. In germline, CDR1 is MNHEY, CDR2 SVGAGI. The CDR3 totals 12 residues. The CDR3 nucleotides are TGTGCCAGCGGCCCTAGGTACACTGAAGCTTTCTTT. It yields the protein CASGPRYTEAFF.

The CDR3 sequence: CASSLAAGGAKKTQYF. CDR3 nucleotides: TGCGCCAGCAGCCTCGCGGCGGGCGGCGCCAAGAAGACCCAGTACTTC. The V and J genes are TRBV5-1 and TRBJ2-5, with D perhaps matching TRBD2 (5 bases). Germline CDR1 reads SGHRS; CDR2 reads YFSETQ. The CDR3 consists of 16 residues. Trimming stripped 4 bases from V and 6 bases from J, with 22 bases between.

This clone was detected once. The chain joins TRBV29-1 to TRBJ2-7; no definite D call. V gave up 5 bases and J gave up 0 bases, with 5 bases separating them. Germline-derived CDR1 and CDR2 are SQVTM and ANQGSEA. The CDR3 length is 11 residues. The CDR3: CSVRSSYEQYF. In DNA form, the CDR3 reads TGCAGCGTTAGAAGCTCCTACGAGCAGTACTTC.

The chain has TRBV14 and TRBJ1-2; D possibly corresponds to TRBD1 (5 bases). The germline CDR1 and CDR2 sequences are SGHDN and FVKESK. Between the trimmed V and J ends, which lost 0 bases and 4 bases, there was a span of 12 bases. The CDR3 extends over 15 amino acids. The CDR3 coding sequence is TGTGCCAGCAGCCAAGATGGGGCAGGCGTCTATGGCTACACCTTC. Protein: CASSQDGAGVYGYTF.

This clone showed up just a few times. At the DNA level, this CDR3 is encoded by other sequences in the same sample as well. The genes are TRBV5-6 and TRBJ2-2; D gene ambiguous. Trimming cost V 2 bases and J 3 bases, with 11 bases left between them. CDR1 is SGHDT, CDR2 YYEEEE, per germline. The CDR3 has 15 residues. CDR3 nucleotides: TGTGCCAGCAGCTTTGGGTATGGATACACCGGGGAGCTGTTTTTT. Translation gives CASSFGYGYTGELFF.